This TCR beta chain was captured by sequencing in a study of Ad26.COV2.S vaccination and SARS-CoV-2 variants. Across the study: It was the COV1001 Ad26.COV2.S trial arm that included the donor. Findings of the study overall: Reported findings describe substantial breadth in spike-specific CD8+ and CD4+ T cell responses following vaccination. Using TCR breadth and depth analyses may have led to underestimated total T cell responses.

With V trimmed by 3 bases and J by 5 bases, 1 base remained unmatched. CDR1 is SGHAT and CDR2 is FQNNGV in the germline V gene. This CDR3 spans 12 amino acids. TCRdb's table, derived via immunoSEQ multiplex PCR, lists solely in-frame clones and lacks some. The profile shows 350,000 to 450,000 clones, under 90% of them singletons. Specified treatment: 19 received Ad26.COV2.S at low or high dose, single or two shots; 5 received placebo; per-sample allocation not given. Each sample was drawn 63 days after the first injection (of vaccine or placebo). The administered vaccine (an Ad26 vector) expressed Wuhan-strain SARS-CoV-2 spike. A remark on this clone: Its antigen is as yet unknown.

This TCR was sampled from a person aged 18 to 59 who received the Ad26.COV2.S COVID-19 vaccine or a placebo. The J gene is TRBJ2-7, the V gene TRBV11-2; 7 bases align to TRBD1. Sequencing was performed on peripheral blood, taken in a trial of Ad26.COV2.S vaccine versus placebo. The CDR3 DNA reads as TGTGCCAGCAGCTTTACAGGGGACGAGCAGTACTTC. Translated: CASSFTGDEQYF.